Below, one T cell receptor beta chain is given with its context. Its matching antigen is unknown. The CDR3 covers 15 residues. Germline CDR1 reads SEHNR; CDR2 reads FQNEAQ (reference sequence). V was pared by 3 bases and J by 11 bases, with 9 bases of the junction left unmatched. Researchers took RNA transcripts and amplified the TCR beta CDR3 regions from them. HTBI primers were employed in a first-round RT-PCR of the TCR CDR3. TCRdb ran MiXCR on the multiplex PCR reads and lists one entry per CDR3 protein. The sample has roughly 100,000 distinct CDR3 sequences, about half seen once. The sample originates from a study of T cells in Graves' hyperthyroidism and ophthalmopathy. In patients aged 18 to 65, hyperthyroidism was newly diagnosed, with duration under 2 months. General study findings and limits: Most expanded thyroid clonotypes above 0.001 recurred in blood.

The chain combines TRBV7-9 with TRBJ2-3, with 12 bases aligning to TRBD2. Material for sequencing was blood. This clonotype was sampled from a man aged 40-50 years with Graves' hyperthyroidism. The CDR3 sequence: CASSFRSSGGDEQYF. The CDR3 DNA reads as TGTGCCAGCAGCTTTCGATCTAGCGGGGGGGATGAGCAGTATTTT.